One and the same sample provided the 20 T cell receptor beta chains below, sequenced in a study of blood T cell repertoires in COVID-19. Profiled with immunoSEQ multiplex PCR; TCRdb holds only in-frame clones, not every one. The data contain roughly 20,000 clones, approximately 95% of them seen just once; the ten biggest clones take up roughly 4%. Sequencing was done on a sample of peripheral blood. The receptor set was obtained from a woman aged 50 to 60 with active COVID-19.

The chain is built from TRBV6-5 and TRBJ1-4; possible D gene TRBD1, 5 bases. The CDR3 loop spans 12 amino acids. The germline CDR1 and CDR2 sequences are MNHEY and SVGAGI. V lost 7 bases, J lost 5 bases, and 8 bases lay in between. The CDR3 spells CASKWGNEKLFF. The CDR3 DNA reads TGTGCCAGCAAGTGGGGCAATGAAAAACTGTTTTTT.

This clone was seen just once. J is TRBJ1-2 and V is TRBV24-1; TRBD1 aligns across 9 bases. CDR1 and CDR2 (germline): KGHDR, SFDVKD. The V and J ends lost 9 bases and 4 bases, in that order; junction bases with no gene match: 5. This CDR3 spans 13 amino acids. CDR3 amino acids: CATAGTGSYGYTF. DNA for the CDR3: TGTGCCACCGCCGGGACAGGGAGCTATGGCTACACCTTC.

This clone is a singleton in its sample. CDR3 nucleotide sequence: TGTGCCAGCAGCGTAGAAGGGACAGGGGGGGAGCAGTACTTC. Its translation is CASSVEGTGGEQYF. This rearrangement joins TRBV9 to TRBJ2-7; the match to TRBD1 covers 11 bases. CDR1 is SGDLS, CDR2 YYNGEE, per germline. The V gene end was trimmed by 0 bases and the J gene end by 7 bases; junction bases not matched to a gene: 3. The CDR3 has 14 amino acids.

The chain has TRBV28 and TRBJ2-7; 11 nucleotides match TRBD1. V gave up 6 bases and J gave up 2 bases; unmatched junction bases: 6. Germline CDR1 MDHEN, CDR2 SYDVKM. CDR3 size: 15 residues. CDR3 DNA: TGTGCCAGCAGCCGGCCGGGACAGGGGGCCTACGAGCAGTACTTC. Its protein product is CASSRPGQGAYEQYF.

The rearrangement uses TRBV6-1 and TRBJ2-1; maybe TRBD2 (6 bases). Germline assignment: CDR1 MNHNS and CDR2 SASEGT. This CDR3 contains 17 residues. Trimming removed 4 bases at V and 1 base at J, with 17 bases between. The chain's CDR3 is CASSAKRFGGSYNEQFF. DNA for the CDR3: TGTGCCAGCAGTGCCAAAAGATTCGGGGGTTCCTACAATGAGCAGTTCTTC.

The sample holds one count of this clone. The J gene is TRBJ1-4, the V gene TRBV28, with D possibly TRBD1 on 5 matching bases. V shed 3 bases and J shed 3 bases, with 11 bases lying between them. The CDR3 extends over 15 amino acids. CDR1 MDHEN and CDR2 SYDVKM come from the germline V gene. The CDR3 bases are TGTGCCAGCAGTTTGGGGGGTTCGGCTAATGAAAAACTGTTTTTT. This gives the protein CASSLGGSANEKLFF.

The chain links TRBV6-6 to TRBJ2-7, with 7 nucleotides matching TRBD1. The trim removed 4 bases at V and 2 bases at J, leaving 5 bases unmatched. This CDR3 is built from 14 residues. Germline CDR1 and CDR2: MNHNY and SVGAGI (reference sequence). The CDR3 bases are TGTGCCAGCAGTTTCCCGGGACAGACCTACGAGCAGTACTTC. Protein: CASSFPGQTYEQYF.

This clone was seen a single time. The same CDR3 arises from other DNA sequences in this sample as well. The chain has TRBV5-6 and TRBJ2-1; TRBD2 is a possible D gene (5 bases). This CDR3 is 14 amino acids long. Deletions cut 1 base from V and 6 bases from J, with 11 bases between. Germline CDR1 reads SGHDT; CDR2 reads YYEEEE. CDR3 bases: TGTGCCAGCAGCTTGAGCGGCAGGATCAATGAGCAGTTCTTC. Its translation is CASSLSGRINEQFF.

The rearrangement links TRBV7-9 to TRBJ2-2; no clear D gene. The CDR3 is made up of 14 amino acids. Germline lookup yields CDR1 SEHNR and CDR2 FQNEAQ (reference sequence). The ends were cut back, 5 bases at V and 1 base at J, with 8 bases in the middle. The CDR3 protein is CASSPSQNTGELFF. CDR3 bases: TGTGCCAGCAGCCCCTCACAGAACACCGGGGAGCTGTTTTTT.

V usage is TRBV28 and J usage is TRBJ2-1; TRBD1 aligns across 7 bases. The CDR3 is 14 amino acids. Germline V gene data show CDR1 as MDHEN and CDR2 as SYDVKM. Germline trimming cut 5 bases from V and 15 bases from J; bases unmatched to any gene: 16. CDR3 residues: CASSQSGGRGPAFF. The CDR3 DNA is TGTGCCAGCAGTCAATCAGGGGGAAGGGGGCCAGCGTTCTTC.

This clone was detected once. The chain recombines TRBV28 with TRBJ2-7; 9 nucleotides agree with TRBD1. Germline-derived CDR1 and CDR2 are MDHEN and SYDVKM. The CDR3 has 14 amino acids. The V and J ends lost 7 bases and 3 bases, in that order; junction bases with no gene match: 7. The CDR3: CASTTGTGFYEQYF. Here the CDR3 DNA reads TGTGCCAGCACTACCGGGACAGGGTTCTACGAGCAGTACTTC.

V is TRBV4-1 and J is TRBJ2-3; no clear D. This CDR3 region has 16 residues. Trimming took 1 base from V and 2 from J, leaving 13 bases between them. The germline CDR1 and CDR2 sequences are MGHRA and YSYEKL. The CDR3 DNA reads TGCGCCAGCAGCCAAGCAGTACAGATACCCACAGATACGCAGTATTTT. Its protein is CASSQAVQIPTDTQYF.

The chain uses TRBV5-1 and TRBJ1-1, with D perhaps matching TRBD1 (5 bases). Trimming shortened V by 4 bases and J by 0 bases, and 10 bases separated the two germline ends. Germline V gives CDR1 SGHRS, CDR2 YFSETQ. The CDR3 spans 14 residues. Here the CDR3 reads CASSPGLMNTEAFF. CDR3 DNA sequence: TGCGCCAGCAGCCCGGGACTCATGAACACTGAAGCTTTCTTT.

This clone was counted a single time. The V gene is TRBV24-1, the J gene TRBJ1-2, with D possibly TRBD1 on 6 matching bases. Germline lookup yields CDR1 KGHDR and CDR2 SFDVKD. The CDR3 contains 13 residues. The V gene lost 7 bases and the J gene lost 4 bases, with 12 bases spanning the gap. The CDR3 bases are TGTGCCACCAGGGGGGACACCACCTATGGCTACACCTTC. Translating it yields CATRGDTTYGYTF.

The V gene is TRBV5-1, the J gene TRBJ2-1, with D tentatively TRBD2 (5 bases). The CDR3 totals 13 residues. Germline V CDR1 and CDR2: SGHRS, YFSETQ. V shed 5 bases and J shed 9 bases, with 15 bases lying between them. The CDR3 protein is CASSYTGNTEQFF. DNA of the CDR3: TGCGCCAGCAGTTATACGGGGAACACTGAGCAGTTCTTC.

This chain connects TRBV7-9 to TRBJ1-1; the match to TRBD1 covers 7 bases. CDR3 length: 11 amino acids. V was clipped by 8 bases and J by 11 bases; unmatched bases: 8. Germline loops: CDR1 SEHNR, CDR2 FQNEAQ (reference sequence). The CDR3 DNA reads TGTGCCAGCGGATCTGACAGGGACGCTTTCTTT. Its translation: CASGSDRDAFF.

CDR3 DNA sequence: TGTGCCAGCTCAAACCTAGCGAATCAAGAGACCCAGTACTTC. Translation: CASSNLANQETQYF. V is TRBV18 and J is TRBJ2-5, with D possibly being TRBD2 (6 bases). V was shortened by 5 bases and J by 2 bases, with 12 bases between the two germline ends. Germline CDR1 KGHSH, CDR2 LQKENI. CDR3 length: 14 residues. Full variable domain (rest looked up from reference TRBV18 and TRBJ2-5): NAGVMQNPRHLVRRRGQEARLRCSPMKGHSHVYWYRQLPEEGLKFMVYLQKENIIDESGMPKERFSAEFPKEGPSILRIQQVVRGDSAAYFCASSNLANQETQYFGPGTRLLVL.

The chain's CDR3 is CASSPTLDSYGYTF. CDR3 nucleotide sequence: TGTGCCAGCAGCCCCACTCTCGACAGCTATGGCTACACCTTC. The chain is built from TRBV7-8 and TRBJ1-2, with D possibly being TRBD1 (5 bases). This CDR3 has 14 amino acids. The germline gives CDR1 SGHVS, CDR2 FQNEAQ. Trimming stripped 5 bases from V and 4 bases from J, with 14 bases between. The full variable domain, with the rest looked up from reference TRBV7-8 and TRBJ1-2, is GAGVSQSPRYKVAKRGQDVALRCDPISGHVSLFWYQQALGQGPEFLTYFQNEAQLDKSGLPSDRFFAERPEGSVSTLKIQRTQQEDSAVYLCASSPTLDSYGYTFGSGTRLTVV.

V usage is TRBV19 and J usage is TRBJ1-1; D may be TRBD1 (5 bases). The V end was cut by 5 bases, the J end by 1 base, with 20 bases between. The CDR3 runs 17 residues. The V gene's germline CDR1 is LNHDA and CDR2 SQIVND (reference sequence). CDR3 nucleotide sequence: TGTGCCAGTAGTGATTGGGGGGACTTTACATCGAACACTGAAGCTTTCTTT. Protein product: CASSDWGDFTSNTEAFF.

A single count supports this clone. The chain has TRBV3-1 (or the pseudogene TRBV3-2) and TRBJ2-2; 7 positions match TRBD1. The V segment lost 1 base and the J segment 6 bases; nucleotides outside the gene matches: 11. In germline, CDR1 is LGHDT, CDR2 YNNKEL (reference sequence). This CDR3 spans 17 amino acids. DNA of the CDR3: TGTGCCAGCAGCCAAGGATATAGGGGGCTGGGAGCCGGGGAGCTGTTTTTT. It codes for CASSQGYRGLGAGELFF.